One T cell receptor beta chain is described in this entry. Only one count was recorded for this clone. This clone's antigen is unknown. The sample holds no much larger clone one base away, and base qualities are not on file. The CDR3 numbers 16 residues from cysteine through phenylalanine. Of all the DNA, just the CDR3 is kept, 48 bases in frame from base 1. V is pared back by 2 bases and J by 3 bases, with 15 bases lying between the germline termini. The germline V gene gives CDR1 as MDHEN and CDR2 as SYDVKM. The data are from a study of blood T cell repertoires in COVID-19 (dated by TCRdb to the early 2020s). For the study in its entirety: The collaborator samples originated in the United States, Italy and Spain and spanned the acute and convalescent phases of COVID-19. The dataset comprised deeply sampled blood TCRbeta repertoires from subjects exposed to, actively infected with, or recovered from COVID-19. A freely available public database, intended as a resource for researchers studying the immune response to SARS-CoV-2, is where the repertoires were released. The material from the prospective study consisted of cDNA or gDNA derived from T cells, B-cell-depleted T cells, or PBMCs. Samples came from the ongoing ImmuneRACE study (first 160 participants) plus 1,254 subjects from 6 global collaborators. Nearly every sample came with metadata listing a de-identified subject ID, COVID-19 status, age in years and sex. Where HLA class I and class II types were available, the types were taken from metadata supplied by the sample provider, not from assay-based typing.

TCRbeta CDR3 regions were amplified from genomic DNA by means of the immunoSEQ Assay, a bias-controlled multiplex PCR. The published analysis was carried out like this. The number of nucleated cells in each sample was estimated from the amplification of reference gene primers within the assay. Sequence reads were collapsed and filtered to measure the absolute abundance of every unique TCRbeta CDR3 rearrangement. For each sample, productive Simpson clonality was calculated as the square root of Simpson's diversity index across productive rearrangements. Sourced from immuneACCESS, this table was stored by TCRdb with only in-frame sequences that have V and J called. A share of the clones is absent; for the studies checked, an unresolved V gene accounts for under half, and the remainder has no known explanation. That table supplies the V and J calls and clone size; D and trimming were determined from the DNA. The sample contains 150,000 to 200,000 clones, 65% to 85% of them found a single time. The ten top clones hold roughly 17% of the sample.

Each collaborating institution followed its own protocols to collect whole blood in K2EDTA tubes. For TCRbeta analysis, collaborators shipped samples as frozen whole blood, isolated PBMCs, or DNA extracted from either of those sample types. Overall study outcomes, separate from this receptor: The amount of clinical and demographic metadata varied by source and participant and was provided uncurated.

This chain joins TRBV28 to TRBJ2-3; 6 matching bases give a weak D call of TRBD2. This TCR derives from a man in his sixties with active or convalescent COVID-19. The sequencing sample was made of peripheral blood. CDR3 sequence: CASSLGGSRWTDTQYF. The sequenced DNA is TGTGCCAGCAGTTTAGGGGGGAGTCGGTGGACAGATACGCAGTATTTT.